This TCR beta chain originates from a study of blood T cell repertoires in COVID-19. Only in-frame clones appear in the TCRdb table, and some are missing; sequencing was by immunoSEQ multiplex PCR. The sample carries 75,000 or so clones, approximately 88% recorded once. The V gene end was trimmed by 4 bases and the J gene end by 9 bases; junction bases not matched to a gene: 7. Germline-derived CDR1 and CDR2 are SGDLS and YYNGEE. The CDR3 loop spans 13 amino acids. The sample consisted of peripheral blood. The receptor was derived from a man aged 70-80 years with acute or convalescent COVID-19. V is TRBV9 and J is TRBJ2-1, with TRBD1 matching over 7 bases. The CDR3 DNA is TGTGCCAGCAGCCCAGGGGGTAGGAGTGAGCAGTTCTTC. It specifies CASSPGGRSEQFF. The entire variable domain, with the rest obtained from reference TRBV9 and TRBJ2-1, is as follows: DSGVTQTPKHLITATGQRVTLRCSPRSGDLSVYWYQQSLDQGLQFLIQYYNGEERAKGNILERFSAQQFPDLHSELNLSSLELGDSALYFCASSPGGRSEQFFGPGTRLTVL.